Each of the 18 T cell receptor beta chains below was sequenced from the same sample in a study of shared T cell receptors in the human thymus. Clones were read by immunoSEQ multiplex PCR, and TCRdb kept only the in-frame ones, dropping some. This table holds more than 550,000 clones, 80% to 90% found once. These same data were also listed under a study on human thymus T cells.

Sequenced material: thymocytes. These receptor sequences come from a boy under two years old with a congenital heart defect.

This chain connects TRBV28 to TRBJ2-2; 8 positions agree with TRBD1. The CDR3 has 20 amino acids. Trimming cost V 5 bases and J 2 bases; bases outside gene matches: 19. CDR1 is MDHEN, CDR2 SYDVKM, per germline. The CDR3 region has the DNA TGTGCCAGCAGTGGCAGATCCGATCCCGGGGACAGGTTAAACACCGGGGAGCTGTTTTTT. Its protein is CASSGRSDPGDRLNTGELFF.

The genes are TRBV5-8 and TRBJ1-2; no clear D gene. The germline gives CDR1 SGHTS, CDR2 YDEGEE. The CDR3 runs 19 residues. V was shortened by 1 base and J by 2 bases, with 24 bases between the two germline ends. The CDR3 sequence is CASSLRGPHLSPDNYGYTF. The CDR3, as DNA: TGTGCCAGCAGCTTGCGCGGGCCTCACTTATCCCCCGACAACTATGGCTACACCTTC.

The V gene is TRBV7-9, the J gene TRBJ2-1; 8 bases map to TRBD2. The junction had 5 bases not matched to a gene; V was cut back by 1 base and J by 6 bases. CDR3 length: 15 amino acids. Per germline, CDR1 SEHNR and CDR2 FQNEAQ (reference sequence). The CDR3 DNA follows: TGTGCCAGCAGCTTAGTAGCGGGGTACGGCAATGAGCAGTTCTTC. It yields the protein CASSLVAGYGNEQFF.

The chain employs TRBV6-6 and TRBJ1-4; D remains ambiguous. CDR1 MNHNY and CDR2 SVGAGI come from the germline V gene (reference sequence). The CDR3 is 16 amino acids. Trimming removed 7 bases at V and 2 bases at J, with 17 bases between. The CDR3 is CASKSGQTRTNEKLFF. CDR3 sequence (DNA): TGTGCCAGCAAATCTGGGCAGACCCGCACTAATGAAAAACTGTTTTTT.

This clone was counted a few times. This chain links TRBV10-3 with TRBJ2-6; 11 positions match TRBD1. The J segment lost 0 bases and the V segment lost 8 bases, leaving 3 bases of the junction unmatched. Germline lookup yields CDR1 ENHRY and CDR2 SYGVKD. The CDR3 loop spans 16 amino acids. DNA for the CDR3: TGTGCCATCTGGGACAGGGGGTCCTCTGGGGCCAACGTCCTGACTTTC. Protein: CAIWDRGSSGANVLTF.

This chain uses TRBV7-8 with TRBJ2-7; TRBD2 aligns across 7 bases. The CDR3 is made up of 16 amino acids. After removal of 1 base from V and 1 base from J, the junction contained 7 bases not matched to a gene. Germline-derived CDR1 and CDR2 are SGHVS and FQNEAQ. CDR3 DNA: TGTGCCAGCAGCTTAGGGGTCGGCGGGGGATCCTACGAGCAGTACTTC. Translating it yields CASSLGVGGGSYEQYF.

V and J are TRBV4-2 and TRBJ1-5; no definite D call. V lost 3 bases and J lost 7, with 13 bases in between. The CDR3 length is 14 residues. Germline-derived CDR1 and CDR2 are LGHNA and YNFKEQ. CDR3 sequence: CASSHRRGNQPQHF. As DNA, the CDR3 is TGTGCCAGCAGCCATAGGAGAGGAAACCAGCCCCAGCATTTT.

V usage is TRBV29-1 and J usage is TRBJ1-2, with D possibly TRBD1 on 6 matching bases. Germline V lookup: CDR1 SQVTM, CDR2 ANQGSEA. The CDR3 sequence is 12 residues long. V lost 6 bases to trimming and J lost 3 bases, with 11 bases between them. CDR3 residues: CSVRGADYGYTF. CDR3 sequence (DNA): TGCAGCGTCCGGGGGGCGGACTATGGCTACACCTTC.

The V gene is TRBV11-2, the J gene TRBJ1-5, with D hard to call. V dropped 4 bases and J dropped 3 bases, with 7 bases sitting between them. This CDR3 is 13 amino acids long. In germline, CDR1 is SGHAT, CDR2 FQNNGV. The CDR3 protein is CASSSVSNQPQHF. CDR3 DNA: TGTGCCAGCAGCTCCGTGTCCAATCAGCCCCAGCATTTT.

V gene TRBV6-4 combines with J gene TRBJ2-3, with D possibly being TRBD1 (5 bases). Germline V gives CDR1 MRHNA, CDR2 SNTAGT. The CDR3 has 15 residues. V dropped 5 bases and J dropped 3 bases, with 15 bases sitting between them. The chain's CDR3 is CASSRGRGETDTQYF. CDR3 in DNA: TGTGCCAGCAGTCGAGGTAGGGGCGAAACAGATACGCAGTATTTT.

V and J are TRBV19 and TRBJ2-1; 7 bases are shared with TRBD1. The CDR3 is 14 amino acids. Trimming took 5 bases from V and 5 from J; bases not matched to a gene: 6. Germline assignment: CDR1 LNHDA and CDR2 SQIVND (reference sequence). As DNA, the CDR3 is TGTGCCAGTAGTTACCGGGACAGACACAATGAGCAGTTCTTC. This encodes CASSYRDRHNEQFF.

CDR3 loop: CASSSGQNYGYTF. The CDR3, as DNA: TGTGCCAGCAGTTCCGGACAAAACTATGGCTACACCTTC. V usage is TRBV28 and J usage is TRBJ1-2, with D tentatively TRBD1 (5 bases). The CDR3 runs to 13 residues. Germline V lookup: CDR1 MDHEN, CDR2 SYDVKM. V lost 4 bases to trimming and J lost 2 bases, with 8 bases between them.

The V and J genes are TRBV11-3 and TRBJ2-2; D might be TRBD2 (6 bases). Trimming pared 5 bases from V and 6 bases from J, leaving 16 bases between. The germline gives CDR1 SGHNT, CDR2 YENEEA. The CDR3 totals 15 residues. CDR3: CASSPRAGGAGELFF. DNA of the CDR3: TGTGCCAGCAGCCCCCGGGCAGGAGGGGCCGGGGAGCTGTTTTTT.

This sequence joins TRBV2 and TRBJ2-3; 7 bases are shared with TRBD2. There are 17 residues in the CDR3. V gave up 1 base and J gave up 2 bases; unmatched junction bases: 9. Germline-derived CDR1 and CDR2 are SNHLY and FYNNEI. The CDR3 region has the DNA TGTGCCAGCAGTGAAGGGGGGAGGGGAGGGCTCACAGATACGCAGTATTTT. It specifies CASSEGGRGGLTDTQYF.

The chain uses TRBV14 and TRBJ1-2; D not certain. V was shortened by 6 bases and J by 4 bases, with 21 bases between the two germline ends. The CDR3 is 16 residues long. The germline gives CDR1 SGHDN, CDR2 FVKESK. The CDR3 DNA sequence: TGTGCCAGCAGTCAGACCCACAGAGTGGTCTTCTATGGCTACACCTTC. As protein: CASSQTHRVVFYGYTF.

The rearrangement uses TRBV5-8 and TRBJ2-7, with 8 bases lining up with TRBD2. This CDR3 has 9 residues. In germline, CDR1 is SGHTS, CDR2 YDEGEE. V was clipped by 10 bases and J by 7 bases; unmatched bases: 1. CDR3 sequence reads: CARGGEQYF. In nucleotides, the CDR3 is TGTGCCCGGGGGGGAGAGCAGTACTTC.

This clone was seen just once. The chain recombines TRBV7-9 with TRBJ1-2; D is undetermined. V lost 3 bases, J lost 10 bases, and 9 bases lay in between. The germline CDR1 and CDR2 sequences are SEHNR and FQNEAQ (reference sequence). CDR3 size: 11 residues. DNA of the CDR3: TGTGCCAGCAGCTTGTTCCACTCCTACACCTTC. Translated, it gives CASSLFHSYTF.

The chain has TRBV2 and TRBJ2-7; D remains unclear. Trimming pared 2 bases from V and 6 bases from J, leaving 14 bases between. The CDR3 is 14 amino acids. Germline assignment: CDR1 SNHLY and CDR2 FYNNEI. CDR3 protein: CASSEHGSRSEQYF. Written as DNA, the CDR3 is TGTGCCAGCAGTGAACACGGATCCAGGTCCGAGCAGTACTTC.